These 10 T cell receptor beta chains originate from one sample sequenced in a study of blood T cell repertoires in COVID-19. The assay was immunoSEQ multiplex PCR, and TCRdb's table has in-frame clones only and misses some. The repertoire holds around 190,000 clones, with roughly 84% as singletons. Sequenced input: peripheral blood. Every receptor here comes from a human donor in a cohort sampled during active COVID-19.

This chain connects TRBV11-2 to TRBJ1-2; D is possibly TRBD1 (6 bases). V lost 2 bases to trimming and J lost 3 bases, with 19 bases between them. This CDR3 has 17 residues. CDR1 is SGHAT, CDR2 FQNNGV, per germline. The CDR3 spells CASSLFFSGGLHYGYTF. For the CDR3, the DNA is TGTGCCAGCAGCTTATTTTTTTCTGGGGGCCTTCACTATGGCTACACCTTC.

The chain joins TRBV12-3 or TRBV12-4 to TRBJ1-6, with unresolved D. Trimming took off 7 bases at V and 9 bases at J, with 13 bases between the two ends. This CDR3 comprises 13 residues. CDR3 in DNA: TGTGCCAGCACGTCTGAAGGAGGTTCACCCCTCCACTTT. Translating gives CASTSEGGSPLHF.

The CDR3 coding sequence is TGTGCCAGACAGGGTCGCGGCTACGAGCAGTACTTC. The encoded protein is CARQGRGYEQYF. This chain joins TRBV2 and TRBJ2-7; possible D gene TRBD1, 6 bases. V lost 9 bases and J 3 bases, leaving 12 bases between the germline ends. Germline-derived CDR1 and CDR2 are SNHLY and FYNNEI. This CDR3 is 12 amino acids long. The whole variable domain, filled in from reference TRBV2 and TRBJ2-7, reads EPEVTQTPSHQVTQMGQEVILRCVPISNHLYFYWYRQILGQKVEFLVSFYNNEISEKSEIFDDQFSVERPDGSNFTLKIRSTKLEDSAMYFCARQGRGYEQYFGPGTRLTVT.

The rearrangement uses TRBV11-2 and TRBJ2-4; TRBD2 matches at 11 bases. The CDR3 contains 14 residues. J lost 6 bases, V lost 5 bases, and 3 bases had no gene match. Per the germline V gene, CDR1 is SGHAT and CDR2 is FQNNGV. For the CDR3, the DNA is TGTGCCAGCAGCCCGGGGACTAGCGGAAACATTCAGTACTTC. This translates into CASSPGTSGNIQYF.

This clone was recorded only once. This chain joins TRBV5-1 and TRBJ2-5; TRBD1 aligns across 9 bases. This CDR3 is 17 amino acids long. After removal of 0 bases from V and 1 base from J, the junction contained 7 bases not matched to a gene. CDR1 and CDR2 from the germline V gene are SGHRS and YFSETQ. CDR3 in DNA: TGCGCCAGCAGCTTGGTGGGACAGGGCCCGATCCAAGAGACCCAGTACTTC. Translated, it gives CASSLVGQGPIQETQYF.

A single count supports this clone. The chain carries TRBV19 and TRBJ1-2, with TRBD1 matching over 8 bases. This CDR3 comprises 15 residues. Losses at the gene ends were 3 bases for V and 0 bases for J; bases not matched to a gene: 3. Germline assignment: CDR1 LNHDA and CDR2 SQIVND (reference sequence). The CDR3 bases are TGTGCCAGTAGTATGACAGGGGAAGCTAACTATGGCTACACCTTC. This encodes CASSMTGEANYGYTF.

This rearrangement joins TRBV30 to TRBJ2-7; 8 positions match TRBD2. V trimming: 4 bases; J trimming: 5 bases; junction bases outside the gene matches: 7. CDR1 and CDR2 from the germline V gene are GTSNPN and SVGIG (reference sequence). This CDR3 spans 13 amino acids. The CDR3 is CAWTTGRGDEQYF. CDR3 coding DNA: TGTGCCTGGACTACCGGGAGGGGGGACGAGCAGTACTTC.

The genes are TRBV12-3 or TRBV12-4 and TRBJ1-1; 7 positions match TRBD1. V lost 6 bases to trimming and J lost 1 base; unmatched junction nucleotides: 2. The CDR3 runs 13 residues. The CDR3 nucleotides are TGTGCCAGCAGGAGGACAGGGAACACTGAAGCTTTCTTT. It codes for CASRRTGNTEAFF.

The genes are TRBV6-5 and TRBJ2-2; TRBD2 aligns across 7 bases. The length of the CDR3 is 15 residues. J gave up 4 bases and V 5 bases, and 7 bases lay outside the gene matches. Germline V gene data show CDR1 as MNHEY and CDR2 as SVGAGI. Written as DNA, the CDR3 is TGTGCCAGCAGTCAGAGCGGGAAGGGCACCGGGGAGCTGTTTTTT. As protein: CASSQSGKGTGELFF.

V and J are TRBV6-1 and TRBJ2-4, with 9 bases that match TRBD1. Trimming cost V 0 bases and J 5 bases; bases outside gene matches: 11. The CDR3 covers 18 residues. CDR1 is MNHNS and CDR2 is SASEGT in the germline V gene. This chain's CDR3 is CASSEASLRGTGQNIQYF. DNA of the CDR3: TGTGCCAGCAGTGAAGCGAGTCTGCGTGGGACAGGGCAAAACATTCAGTACTTC.